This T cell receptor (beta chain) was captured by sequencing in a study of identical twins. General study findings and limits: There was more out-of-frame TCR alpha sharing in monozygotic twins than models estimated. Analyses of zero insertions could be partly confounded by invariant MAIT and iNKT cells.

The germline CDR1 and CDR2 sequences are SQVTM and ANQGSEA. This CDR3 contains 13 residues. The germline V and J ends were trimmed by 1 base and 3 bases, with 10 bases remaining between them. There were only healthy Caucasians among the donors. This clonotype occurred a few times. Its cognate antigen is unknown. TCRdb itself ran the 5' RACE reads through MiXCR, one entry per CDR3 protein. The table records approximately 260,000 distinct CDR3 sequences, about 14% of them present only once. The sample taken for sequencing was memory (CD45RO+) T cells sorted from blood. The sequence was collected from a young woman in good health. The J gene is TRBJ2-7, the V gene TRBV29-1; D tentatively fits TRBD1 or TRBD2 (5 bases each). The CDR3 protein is CSVEVSRGYEQYF. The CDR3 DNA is TGCAGCGTTGAAGTGTCGAGGGGCTACGAGCAGTACTTC.